Here is one TCR beta chain with its context. In the study's own analysis: Nucleated cell counts were estimated from reference gene primer amplification. Profiling relied on immunoSEQ multiplex PCR, and the TCRdb table lists in-frame clones only, not all of them. The V and J calls and the clone size are those of that table, but D and trimming were determined from the DNA. The top ten hold around 2% of the sample, which has some 100,000 clones, less than 85% seen once. This specimen comes from a study of blood T cell repertoires in COVID-19. Study background: Researchers got acute and convalescent COVID-19 samples from the United States, Italy and Spain. Sample material is recorded as cDNA or gDNA derived from T cells, B-cell-depleted T cells, or PBMCs.

The sequence derives from a woman in her 70s with active or convalescent COVID-19. Input material: peripheral blood.

As DNA, the CDR3 is TGTGCCAGCAGCTTATCCGGAACAGGGTTGGGAAACACCATATATTTT. It translates to CASSLSGTGLGNTIYF. V is TRBV7-6 and J is TRBJ1-3; a possible D gene is TRBD1 (6 bases). CDR1 and CDR2 from the germline V gene are SGHVS and FNYEAQ. CDR3 length equals 16 residues. V lost 2 bases and J lost 4, with 15 bases in between.